What follows is one T cell receptor (beta chain) and its context. This entry comes from a study of blood T cell repertoires in COVID-19. Study-wide context: Both acute and convalescent COVID-19 samples were obtained from the United States, Italy and Spain. PBMCs, B-cell-depleted T cells, or T cells were the source of the cDNA or gDNA that made up the material.

In the authors' workflow: How many nucleated cells were present was estimated from reference gene primer amplification. The method was immunoSEQ multiplex PCR; TCRdb's version includes in-frame clones alone and lacks a portion of them. V, J and clone size are taken as reported in that table, and D and trimming were inferred from the DNA itself. The sample holds about 290,000 clones, 85% to 90% seen once. There are 11 residues in the CDR3. Per the germline V gene, CDR1 is GTSNPN and CDR2 is SVGIG (reference sequence). The ends were cut back, 2 bases at V and 7 bases at J, with 8 bases in the middle. Seattle patients were enrolled while actively infected and followed longitudinally.

The sequenced material came from peripheral blood. This clonotype was sampled from a woman aged 30 to 39 with COVID-19, enrolled during active disease. The chain carries TRBV30 and TRBJ2-5, with unresolved D. The CDR3 region is CAWSFGATQYF. Here the CDR3 DNA reads TGTGCCTGGAGTTTCGGAGCGACCCAGTACTTC. The variable domain in full, completed from reference TRBV30 and TRBJ2-5, reads SQTIHQWPATLVQPVGSPLSLECTVEGTSNPNLYWYRQAAGRGLQLLFYSVGIGQISSEVPQNLSASRPQDRQFILSSKKLLLSDSGFYLCAWSFGATQYFGPGTRLLVL.